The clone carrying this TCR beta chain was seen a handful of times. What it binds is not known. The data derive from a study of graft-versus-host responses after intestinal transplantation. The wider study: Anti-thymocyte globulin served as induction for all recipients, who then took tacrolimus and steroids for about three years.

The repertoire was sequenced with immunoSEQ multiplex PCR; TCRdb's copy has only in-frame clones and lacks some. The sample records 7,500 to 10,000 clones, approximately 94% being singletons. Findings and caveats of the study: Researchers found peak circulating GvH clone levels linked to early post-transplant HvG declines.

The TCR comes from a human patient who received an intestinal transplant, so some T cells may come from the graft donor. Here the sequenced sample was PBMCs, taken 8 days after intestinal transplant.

The CDR3 coding sequence is TGTGCCAGTAGTATACTGGGGGGCACTGAAGCTTTCTTT. Amino acid sequence: CASSILGGTEAFF. The V gene is TRBV19, the J gene TRBJ1-1; D may be TRBD1 (5 bases). Germline loops: CDR1 LNHDA, CDR2 SQIVND (reference sequence). The CDR3 covers 13 residues. V was trimmed by 2 bases and J by 4 bases, leaving 8 bases between them.